This T cell receptor beta chain comes out of a study of Graves' ophthalmopathy and Graves' hyperthyroidism. Orbital computed tomography, together with clinical symptoms, serum thyroxine, TRAb and thyroid ultrasound, was used for diagnosis. The study amplified TCR beta CDR3 regions using RNA transcripts. HTBI primers were used in a first-round RT-PCR, which preceded a second-round multiplex PCR. TCRdb recomputed calls from the multiplex PCR reads with MiXCR, one row per CDR3 protein. Of approximately 700,000 distinct CDR3 sequences detected, over 40% appear once; the ten largest clones hold roughly 3%. This clonotype was observed many times. One end of the junction fails to match germline, which may point to a read error. CDR1 is MGHDK, CDR2 SYGVNS, per germline. The CDR3 has 12 amino acids.

The specimen sequenced was peripheral blood. The receptor was isolated from an adult man with Graves' ophthalmopathy. The J gene is TRBJ1-5, the V gene TRBV25-1; maybe TRBD1 (5 bases). The CDR3 bases are TGTGCTAGCAACAGGCCTAATCAGCCCCAGCATTTT. Translating gives CASNRPNQPQHF.